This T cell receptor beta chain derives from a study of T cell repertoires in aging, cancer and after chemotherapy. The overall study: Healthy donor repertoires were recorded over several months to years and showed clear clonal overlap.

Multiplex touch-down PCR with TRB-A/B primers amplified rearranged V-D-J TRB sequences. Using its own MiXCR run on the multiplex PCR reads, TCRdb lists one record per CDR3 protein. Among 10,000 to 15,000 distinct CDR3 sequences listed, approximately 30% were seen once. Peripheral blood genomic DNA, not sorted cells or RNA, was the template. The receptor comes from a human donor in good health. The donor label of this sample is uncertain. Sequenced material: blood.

Here the CDR3 reads CASRAETENTGELFF. CDR3 DNA sequence: TGTGCCAGCAGAGCTGAGACAGAAAACACCGGGGAGCTGTTTTTT. The rearrangement joins TRBV7-6 to TRBJ2-2; D might be TRBD1 (5 bases). Between the trimmed V and J ends, which lost 6 bases and 2 bases, there was a span of 13 bases. The CDR3 runs to 15 residues. The germline CDR1 and CDR2 sequences are SGHVS and FNYEAQ.